What follows describes a single TCR beta chain. The target antigen is unknown. This entry comes from a study of cytomegalovirus exposure and HLA in healthy donors. With 60 Vbeta and 13 Jbeta primers, the PCR was carried out. The repertoire was sequenced with immunoSEQ multiplex PCR; TCRdb's copy has only in-frame clones and lacks some. The sample contains 25,000 to 40,000 clones, less than 70% of which appear only once. Germline V CDR1 and CDR2: MNHNS, SASEGT. The CDR3 contains 15 residues. V lost 6 bases, J lost 2 bases, and 5 bases stayed unmatched. General study findings and limits: TCR beta chain V- and J-gene trimming was linked, in a later analysis, to a missense variant in DCLRE1C. A cluster of highly shared sequence variants was likely a sequencing artifact. The study put 150 or so TCR beta chains on its list as cytomegalovirus-associated. TCR sequences were mostly rare, though some public TCRs occurred in many donors.

The sequenced sample consisted of PBMCs. This chain uses TRBV6-1 with TRBJ2-3, with 10 bases identical to TRBD1. This receptor was obtained from a man in his fifties in good health and CMV-seropositive. The DNA for the CDR3 is TGTGCCAGCAGGGAGGGACAGGGGCACACAGATACGCAGTATTTT. It specifies CASREGQGHTDTQYF.